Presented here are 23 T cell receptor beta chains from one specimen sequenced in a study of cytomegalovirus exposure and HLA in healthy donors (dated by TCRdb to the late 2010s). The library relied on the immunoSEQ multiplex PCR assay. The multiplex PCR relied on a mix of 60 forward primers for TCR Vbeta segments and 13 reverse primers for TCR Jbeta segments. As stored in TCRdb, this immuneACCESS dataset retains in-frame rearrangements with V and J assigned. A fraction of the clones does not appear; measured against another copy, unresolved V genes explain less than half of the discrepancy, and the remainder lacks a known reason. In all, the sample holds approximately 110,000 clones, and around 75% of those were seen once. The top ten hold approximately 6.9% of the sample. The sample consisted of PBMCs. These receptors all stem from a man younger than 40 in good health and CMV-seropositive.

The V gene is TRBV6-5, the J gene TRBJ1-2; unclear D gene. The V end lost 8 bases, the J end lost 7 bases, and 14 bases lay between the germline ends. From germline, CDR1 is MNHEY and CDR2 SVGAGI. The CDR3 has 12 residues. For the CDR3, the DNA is TGTGCCAGCTGGGCCGGCCTAAGTGGCTACACCTTC. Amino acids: CASWAGLSGYTF.

CDR3 coding DNA: TGTGCCAGCAACGGACAGGGGGACAATGAGCAGTTCTTC. It encodes CASNGQGDNEQFF. The genes are TRBV2 and TRBJ2-1; TRBD1 matches at 10 bases. Germline values: CDR1 SNHLY, CDR2 FYNNEI. The V gene end was trimmed by 7 bases and the J gene end by 5 bases; junction bases not matched to a gene: 2. The CDR3 is 13 residues long. The full variable domain, completed using reference TRBV2 and TRBJ2-1, is EPEVTQTPSHQVTQMGQEVILRCVPISNHLYFYWYRQILGQKVEFLVSFYNNEISEKSEIFDDQFSVERPDGSNFTLKIRSTKLEDSAMYFCASNGQGDNEQFFGPGTRLTVL.

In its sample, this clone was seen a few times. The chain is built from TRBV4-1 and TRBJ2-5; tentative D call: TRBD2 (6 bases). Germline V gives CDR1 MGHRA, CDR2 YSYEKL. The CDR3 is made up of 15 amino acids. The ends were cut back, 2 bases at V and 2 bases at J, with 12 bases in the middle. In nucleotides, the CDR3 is TGCGCCAGCAGCCAAACCGGGACTCCACAAGAGACCCAGTACTTC. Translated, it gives CASSQTGTPQETQYF.

CDR3: CASSGFMNTEAFF. The CDR3 DNA reads as TGTGCCAGCAGTGGTTTTATGAACACTGAAGCTTTCTTT. This chain joins TRBV2 and TRBJ1-1, with D uncertain. Trimming stripped 4 bases from V and 0 bases from J, with 6 bases between. The germline gives CDR1 SNHLY, CDR2 FYNNEI. The CDR3 has 13 residues.

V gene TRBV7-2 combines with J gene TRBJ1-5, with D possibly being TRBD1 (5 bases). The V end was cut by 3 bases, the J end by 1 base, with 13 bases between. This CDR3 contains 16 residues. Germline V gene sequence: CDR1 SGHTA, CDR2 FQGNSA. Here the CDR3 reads CASSFGSGISNQPQHF. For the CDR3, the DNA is TGTGCCAGCAGCTTCGGATCAGGGATAAGCAATCAGCCCCAGCATTTT. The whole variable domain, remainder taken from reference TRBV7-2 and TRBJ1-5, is GAGVSQSPSNKVTEKGKDVELRCDPISGHTALYWYRQSLGQGLEFLIYFQGNSAPDKSGLPSDRFSAERTGGSVSTLTIQRTQQEDSAVYLCASSFGSGISNQPQHFGDGTRLSIL.

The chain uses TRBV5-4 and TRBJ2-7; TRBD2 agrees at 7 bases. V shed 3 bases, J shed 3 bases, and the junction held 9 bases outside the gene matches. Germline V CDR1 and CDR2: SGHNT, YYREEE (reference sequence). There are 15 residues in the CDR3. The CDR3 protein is CASSWGGSPLYEQYF. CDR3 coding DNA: TGTGCCAGCAGCTGGGGGGGGTCCCCCCTCTACGAGCAGTACTTC.

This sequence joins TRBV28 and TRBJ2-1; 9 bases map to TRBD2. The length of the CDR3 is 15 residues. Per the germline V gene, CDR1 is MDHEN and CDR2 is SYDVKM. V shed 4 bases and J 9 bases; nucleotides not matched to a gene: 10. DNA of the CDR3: TGTGCCAGCAGTTCGGGCGGGGGGGCGAACGTTGAGCAGTTCTTC. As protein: CASSSGGGANVEQFF.

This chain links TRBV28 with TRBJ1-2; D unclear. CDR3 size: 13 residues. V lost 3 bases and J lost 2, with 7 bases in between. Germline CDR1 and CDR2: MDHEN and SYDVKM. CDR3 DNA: TGTGCCAGCAGTTTGAGGCAGAACTATGGCTACACCTTC. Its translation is CASSLRQNYGYTF.

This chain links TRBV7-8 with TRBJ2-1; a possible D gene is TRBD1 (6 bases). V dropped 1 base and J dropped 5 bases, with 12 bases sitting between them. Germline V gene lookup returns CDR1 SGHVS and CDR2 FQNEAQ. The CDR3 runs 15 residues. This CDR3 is CASSLGGGLNNEQFF. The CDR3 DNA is TGTGCCAGCAGCTTAGGTGGGGGCCTAAACAATGAGCAGTTCTTC.

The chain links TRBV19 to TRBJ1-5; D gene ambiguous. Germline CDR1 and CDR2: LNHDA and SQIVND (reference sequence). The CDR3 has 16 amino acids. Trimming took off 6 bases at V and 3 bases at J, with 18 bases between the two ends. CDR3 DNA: TGTGCCAGTAGCCCGGAGGGTCAGGAACTCAATCAGCCCCAGCATTTT. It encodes CASSPEGQELNQPQHF.

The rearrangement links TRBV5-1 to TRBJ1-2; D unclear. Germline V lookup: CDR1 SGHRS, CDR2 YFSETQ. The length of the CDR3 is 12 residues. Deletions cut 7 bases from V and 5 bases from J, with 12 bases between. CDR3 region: CASLTLLYGYTF. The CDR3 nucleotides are TGCGCCAGCCTAACCTTGCTATATGGCTACACCTTC.

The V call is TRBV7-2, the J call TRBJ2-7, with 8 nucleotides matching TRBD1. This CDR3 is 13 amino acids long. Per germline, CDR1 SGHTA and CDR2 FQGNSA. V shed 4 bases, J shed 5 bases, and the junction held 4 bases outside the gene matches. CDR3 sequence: CASSSGTGNEQYF. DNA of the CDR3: TGTGCCAGCAGCTCCGGGACAGGAAACGAGCAGTACTTC.

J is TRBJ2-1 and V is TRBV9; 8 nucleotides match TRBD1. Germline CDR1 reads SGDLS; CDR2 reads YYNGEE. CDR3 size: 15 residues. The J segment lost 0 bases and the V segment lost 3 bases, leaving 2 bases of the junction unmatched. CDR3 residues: CASSGQGSSYNEQFF. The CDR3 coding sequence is TGTGCCAGCAGCGGACAGGGGAGCTCCTACAATGAGCAGTTCTTC.

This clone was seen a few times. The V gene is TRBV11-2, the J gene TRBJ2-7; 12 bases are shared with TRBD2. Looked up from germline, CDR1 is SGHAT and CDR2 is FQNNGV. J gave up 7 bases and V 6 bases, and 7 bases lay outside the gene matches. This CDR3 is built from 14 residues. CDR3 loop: CASSLSGTSGEQYF. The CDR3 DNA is TGTGCCAGCAGTCTCTCGGGGACTAGCGGGGAGCAGTACTTC.

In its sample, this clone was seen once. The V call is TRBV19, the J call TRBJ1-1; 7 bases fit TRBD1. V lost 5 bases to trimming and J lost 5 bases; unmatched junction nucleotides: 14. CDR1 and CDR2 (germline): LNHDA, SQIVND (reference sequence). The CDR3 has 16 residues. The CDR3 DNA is TGTGCCAGTAGTCCATTTGGGATTACAGGGGAGACTGAAGCTTTCTTT. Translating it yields CASSPFGITGETEAFF.

The CDR3: CASSLGGGSGSYNEQFF. The DNA for the CDR3 is TGTGCCAGCAGCTTAGGCGGGGGAAGTGGGTCCTACAATGAGCAGTTCTTC. V and J are TRBV7-9 and TRBJ2-1, with 7 bases that match TRBD2. V shed 1 base, J shed 1 base, and the junction held 7 bases outside the gene matches. Germline assignment: CDR1 SEHNR and CDR2 FQNEAQ (reference sequence). The CDR3 covers 17 residues.

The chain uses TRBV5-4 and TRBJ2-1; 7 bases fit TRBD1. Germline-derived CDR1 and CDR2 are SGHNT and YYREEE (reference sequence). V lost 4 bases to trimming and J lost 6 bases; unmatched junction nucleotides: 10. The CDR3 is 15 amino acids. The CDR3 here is CASSNRDSRSNEQFF. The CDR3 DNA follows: TGTGCCAGCAGCAACCGGGACAGCCGATCCAATGAGCAGTTCTTC. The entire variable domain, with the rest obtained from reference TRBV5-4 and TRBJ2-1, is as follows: ETGVTQSPTHLIKTRGQQVTLRCSSQSGHNTVSWYQQALGQGPQFIFQYYREEENGRGNFPPRFSGLQFPNYSSELNVNALELDDSALYLCASSNRDSRSNEQFFGPGTRLTVL.

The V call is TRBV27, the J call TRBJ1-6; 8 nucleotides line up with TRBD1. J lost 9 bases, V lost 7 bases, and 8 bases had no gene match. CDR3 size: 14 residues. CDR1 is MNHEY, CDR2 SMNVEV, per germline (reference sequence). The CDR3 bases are TGTGCCAGCAATCCTACAGGGGGGGGTTCACCCCTCCACTTT. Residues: CASNPTGGGSPLHF.

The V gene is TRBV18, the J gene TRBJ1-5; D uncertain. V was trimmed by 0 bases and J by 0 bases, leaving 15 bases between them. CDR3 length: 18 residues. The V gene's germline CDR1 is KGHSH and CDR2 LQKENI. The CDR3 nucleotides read TGTGCCAGCTCACCACCGGAGGCAGGAACTCCTAGCAATCAGCCCCAGCATTTT. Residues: CASSPPEAGTPSNQPQHF.

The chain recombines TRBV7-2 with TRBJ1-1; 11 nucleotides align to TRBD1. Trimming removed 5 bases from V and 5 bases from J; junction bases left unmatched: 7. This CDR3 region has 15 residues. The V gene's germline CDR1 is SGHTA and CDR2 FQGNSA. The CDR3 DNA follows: TGTGCCAGCAGCCATCGGGACAGGGGGACGACTGAAGCTTTCTTT. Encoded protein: CASSHRDRGTTEAFF.

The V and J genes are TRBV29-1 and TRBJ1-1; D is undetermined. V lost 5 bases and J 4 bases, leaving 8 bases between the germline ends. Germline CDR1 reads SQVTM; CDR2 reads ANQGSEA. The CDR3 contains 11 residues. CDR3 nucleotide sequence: TGCAGCGTTAGACTCGGCACTGAAGCTTTCTTT. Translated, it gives CSVRLGTEAFF. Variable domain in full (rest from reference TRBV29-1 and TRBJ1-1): SAVISQKPSRDICQRGTSLTIQCQVDSQVTMMFWYRQQPGQSLTLIATANQGSEATYESGFVIDKFPISRPNLTFSTLTVSNMSPEDSSIYLCSVRLGTEAFFGQGTRLTVV.

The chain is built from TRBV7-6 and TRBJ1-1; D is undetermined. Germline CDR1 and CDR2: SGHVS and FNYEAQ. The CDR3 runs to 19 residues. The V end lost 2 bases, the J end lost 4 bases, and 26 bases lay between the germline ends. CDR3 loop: CASSLLPPGSKMSGTEAFF. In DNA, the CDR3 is TGTGCCAGCAGCTTACTCCCCCCGGGATCTAAAATGAGTGGCACTGAAGCTTTCTTT.

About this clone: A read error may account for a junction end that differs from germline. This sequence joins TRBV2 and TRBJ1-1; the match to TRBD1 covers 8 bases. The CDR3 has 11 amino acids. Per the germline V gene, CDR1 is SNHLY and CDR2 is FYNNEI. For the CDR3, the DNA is TGTGCCAGCAGTGAGGGACAGGCCCCCAACTTT. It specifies CASSEGQAPNF.